This T cell receptor beta chain was profiled in a study of T-cell reconstitution after alpha-beta-depleted transplantation in children (dated by TCRdb to about 2016). About the investigation overall: The study quantitatively tracked T-cell immune reconstitution after TCRalphabeta/CD19-depleted allogeneic hematopoietic cell transplantation in children using TCR repertoire profiling. Points the paper makes about the study in general: In some patients, high TCRbeta diversity at day 60 was attributed to recipient T cells and intrathymic progenitors that had survived conditioning. Apparently early alphabetaT-cell count recovery about two months after transplant reportedly relied on only several hundred rapidly expanded clones derived from non-depleted graft cells. Over subsequent months, a decline in hyperexpanded clone frequencies was noted, and after one year, T-cell counts and TCRbeta diversity were mostly ascribed to newly produced T cells.

The protocol used for the library was PCR. Sequencer: Illumina HiSeq 2500. To normalize quantification of the TCRbeta repertoire, the TCR libraries were built with molecular barcoding that relied on unique molecular identifiers. The raw public data were reprocessed by TCRdb itself: fastp quality trimming at Q25, MiXCR clonotype calling, in-frame beta chains only. Rows are combined by CDR3 protein, so each entry shows the most common genes and DNA. For this sample there are around 200,000 distinct CDR3 sequences; around 8.4% appear just once. The ten largest clones represent 35% of the sample. In the paper's terms, the treatment or condition label means: allogeneic hematopoietic cell transplantation with graft depleted of TCRalphabeta T cells and CD19 B cells. TCRalphabeta/CD19-depleted allogeneic hematopoietic cell grafts were given to the transplant recipients, all of whom were children. This clonotype has only a few counts. This receptor's antigen is unknown. No base qualities exist here, and no much larger clone lies one base off it.

Taken from cysteine to phenylalanine, the CDR3 has 15 residues. Only CDR3 DNA is held: 45 bases, read in frame from base 1. According to the germline V gene, CDR1 reads SGHDN and CDR2 reads FVKESK. V loses 4 bases of germline sequence and J loses 7 bases, and the interval between the two ends is 14 bases. The origin of this receptor is a male patient aged 2-15 years who had a stem cell transplant for acute myeloid leukemia, so the T cells may come from the graft donor. Sequences were derived from PBMCs, mostly from graft donor cells, sampled 360 days after TCRalphabeta/CD19-depleted stem cell transplant. The V gene is TRBV14 and the J gene is TRBJ1-6, with the D gene call left open. CDR3 reads: CASSPTGSVNSPLHF. The DNA reads TGTGCCAGCAGCCCCACGGGGTCAGTGAATTCACCCCTCCACTTT.